These T cell receptor beta chains were read from a single sample in a study of blood T cell repertoires in COVID-19. Some clones are missing from TCRdb's copy, which holds only in-frame ones; the method was immunoSEQ multiplex PCR. The data show about 150,000 clones, around 81% seen once. The sample taken for sequencing was peripheral blood. The source is a man in his fifties or sixties with active or convalescent COVID-19. Each CDR3 is given with its conserved first and last residue. The order of the fields is V gene, J gene, CDR3 protein.

TRBV18	TRBJ2-7	CASSLEVGGRAYEQYF
TRBV21-1	TRBJ2-1	CASSKGRDSDNEQFF
TRBV9	TRBJ2-5	CASSAPGQEETQYF
TRBV11-3	TRBJ2-4	CASSPGTGENIQYF
TRBV18	TRBJ1-1	CASSPAGQLNTEAFF
TRBV9	TRBJ2-2	CASTTLAEGYTGELFF
TRBV12-3/TRBV12-4	TRBJ2-2	CASSGDYTGELFF
TRBV11-3	TRBJ2-3	CASSQGGGRGQDTQYF
TRBV12-3/TRBV12-4	TRBJ1-2	CASSVGQGDGYTF
TRBV29-1	TRBJ1-5	CSAGQGNQPQHF
TRBV9	TRBJ1-2	CASSVQQGYGYTF
TRBV4-1	TRBJ2-1	CASSQRGSDRNEQFF